The 30 T cell receptor beta chains below all came from one sample that was sequenced in a study of blood T cell repertoires in COVID-19. The assay was immunoSEQ multiplex PCR, and TCRdb's table has in-frame clones only and misses some. The sample includes some 90,000 clones, around 88% of them seen just once. Material: peripheral blood. The receptors stem from an older woman with COVID-19, enrolled during active disease.

The chain couples TRBV10-3 to TRBJ1-1; 10 bases map to TRBD1. CDR3 length: 17 residues. V was pared by 7 bases and J by 1 base, with 12 bases of the junction left unmatched. CDR1 and CDR2 (germline): ENHRY, SYGVKD. CDR3 DNA sequence: TGTGCCATCACCAACCTACCGACAGGGGGCTCGAACACTGAAGCTTTCTTT. It codes for CAITNLPTGGSNTEAFF.

The rearrangement joins TRBV2 to TRBJ1-5, with TRBD1 matching 12 bases. CDR3 size: 15 residues. Germline V gene data show CDR1 as SNHLY and CDR2 as FYNNEI. V shed 6 bases and J 7 bases; nucleotides not matched to a gene: 7. The CDR3, as DNA: TGTGCCAGCAGCCCGGGACAGGGGGCGCACCAGCCCCAGCATTTT. Protein sequence: CASSPGQGAHQPQHF.

The chain uses TRBV9 and TRBJ1-3; D may be TRBD1 (6 bases). V was pared by 1 base and J by 0 bases, with 14 bases between. The germline V gene encodes CDR1 SGDLS and CDR2 YYNGEE. CDR3 size: 17 residues. The CDR3 bases are TGTGCCAGCAGCGTATCGACAGGCATTCGCTCTGGAAACACCATATATTTT. It translates to CASSVSTGIRSGNTIYF.

The V call is TRBV6-2 or TRBV6-3, the J call TRBJ1-2; 9 positions match TRBD1. Trimming took 4 bases from V and 4 from J; bases not matched to a gene: 7. Looked up from germline, CDR1 is MNHEY and CDR2 is SVGEGT. This CDR3 has 15 residues. CDR3 sequence reads: CASSSVGQGFYGYTF. For the CDR3, the DNA is TGTGCCAGCAGTTCGGTGGGACAGGGATTCTATGGCTACACCTTC.

The chain links TRBV24-1 to TRBJ1-2; D ambiguous. The CDR3 contains 12 residues. The V and J ends lost 5 bases and 0 bases respectively, with 3 bases between them. CDR1 is KGHDR and CDR2 is SFDVKD in the germline V gene. This CDR3 reads CATSGPNYGYTF. The CDR3 DNA is TGTGCCACCAGTGGGCCTAACTATGGCTACACCTTC.

As to this clone: One base away lies a much larger clone, so this may be a sequencing read error. V gene TRBV7-2 combines with J gene TRBJ1-5; 7 bases are shared with TRBD1. J gave up 4 bases and V 3 bases, and 0 bases lay outside the gene matches. The CDR3 runs to 13 residues. Germline lookup yields CDR1 SGHTA and CDR2 FQGNSA. The CDR3 DNA is TGTGCCAGCAGCTTGACAGGGAATCAGCCCCAGCATTTT. Encoded protein: CASSLTGNQPQHF.

The chain is built from TRBV28 and TRBJ1-2; perhaps TRBD1 as D (5 bases). The germline V gene encodes CDR1 MDHEN and CDR2 SYDVKM. The CDR3 contains 14 residues. Trimming removed 8 bases at V and 0 bases at J, with 13 bases between. Here the CDR3 DNA reads TGTGCCAGCGCCTCTCAGGGTGCTAACTATGGCTACACCTTC. This codes for CASASQGANYGYTF.

The V gene is TRBV19, the J gene TRBJ1-5; 7 nucleotides line up with TRBD1. Germline V lookup: CDR1 LNHDA, CDR2 SQIVND (reference sequence). The CDR3 extends over 17 amino acids. Trimming at V came to 5 bases and at J to 0 bases, leaving 10 bases not matched to a gene. DNA of the CDR3: TGTGCCAGTAGTCTACACACCGGGACAGATAGCAATCAGCCCCAGCATTTT. It encodes CASSLHTGTDSNQPQHF.

The chain couples TRBV19 to TRBJ2-3; 7 nucleotides agree with TRBD1. V was pared by 5 bases and J by 9 bases, with 5 bases of the junction left unmatched. From germline, CDR1 is LNHDA and CDR2 SQIVND (reference sequence). The CDR3 runs to 12 residues. CDR3 residues: CASSATGNTQYF. As DNA, the CDR3 is TGTGCCAGTAGTGCGACAGGGAACACGCAGTATTTT.

The chain combines TRBV7-6 with TRBJ2-1, with TRBD2 identical over 8 bases. This CDR3 contains 15 residues. CDR1 and CDR2 from the germline V gene are SGHVS and FNYEAQ. Germline trimming cut 1 base from V and 7 bases from J; bases unmatched to any gene: 6. The CDR3 spells CASSLGVGGANEQFF. In nucleotides, the CDR3 is TGTGCCAGCAGCTTAGGGGTCGGGGGGGCTAATGAGCAGTTCTTC.

The chain employs TRBV20-1 and TRBJ2-5; tentative D call: TRBD2 (6 bases). CDR3 length equals 11 residues. The V end was cut by 7 bases, the J end by 7 bases, with 13 bases between. Germline CDR1 reads DFQATT; CDR2 reads SNEGSKA (reference sequence). The CDR3 loop is CSGGDLVTQYF. CDR3 bases: TGCAGTGGGGGGGATTTGGTGACCCAGTACTTC.

On this clone: The identical CDR3 is also encoded by other nucleotide sequences in the sample. V and J are TRBV5-1 and TRBJ2-7, with D possibly being TRBD1 (6 bases). The CDR3 is 14 residues long. The germline V and J ends were trimmed by 2 bases and 6 bases, with 15 bases remaining between them. From germline, CDR1 is SGHRS and CDR2 YFSETQ. The chain's CDR3 is CASSFQQGSGEQYF. CDR3 sequence (DNA): TGCGCCAGCAGCTTTCAACAGGGCTCCGGCGAGCAGTACTTC.

This chain connects TRBV10-3 to TRBJ2-5, with D possibly matching TRBD2 (6 bases). Germline V gene data show CDR1 as ENHRY and CDR2 as SYGVKD. Trimming removed 0 bases from V and 2 bases from J, with 16 bases in between. CDR3 length: 17 amino acids. The CDR3 loop is CAISESGTFSSQETQYF. The CDR3 DNA reads TGTGCCATCAGTGAGTCCGGGACTTTTAGCAGTCAAGAGACCCAGTACTTC.

The chain combines TRBV5-1 with TRBJ2-1; 11 bases fit TRBD2. V was pared by 0 bases and J by 6 bases, with 5 bases of the junction left unmatched. The CDR3 has 16 residues. In germline, CDR1 is SGHRS, CDR2 YFSETQ. The CDR3 DNA sequence: TGCGCCAGCAGCTTGGGGCTAGCGGGGGGCCCCAATGAGCAGTTCTTC. Protein sequence: CASSLGLAGGPNEQFF.

The chain has TRBV2 and TRBJ2-3, with TRBD2 identical over 7 bases. There are 14 residues in the CDR3. CDR1 is SNHLY and CDR2 is FYNNEI in the germline V gene. V dropped 8 bases and J dropped 0; count of bases not matched to a gene: 5. CDR3 amino acids: CASGLGASTDTQYF. The CDR3 nucleotides are TGTGCCAGCGGACTAGGGGCTAGCACAGATACGCAGTATTTT.

The chain links TRBV10-1 to TRBJ1-6; 8 nucleotides agree with TRBD1. The CDR3 extends over 17 amino acids. Germline CDR1 WNHNN, CDR2 SYGVQD (reference sequence). V was pared by 3 bases and J by 6 bases, with 10 bases of the junction left unmatched. As DNA, the CDR3 is TGCGCCAGCAGTGAATACGGACCGGGACAGGCTAATTCACCCCTCCACTTT. Encoded protein: CASSEYGPGQANSPLHF.

This chain uses TRBV15 with TRBJ2-1; 7 bases line up with TRBD1. Germline CDR1 reads LNHNV; CDR2 reads YYDKDF (reference sequence). V was pared by 8 bases and J by 6 bases, with 4 bases of the junction left unmatched. The CDR3 is made up of 12 amino acids. CDR3: CATGGQLNEQFF. The CDR3 coding sequence is TGTGCCACCGGGGGACAGCTCAATGAGCAGTTCTTC.

The count of this clone is one. The chain employs TRBV6-5 and TRBJ1-5; 8 nucleotides line up with TRBD1. The germline V gene has CDR1 MNHEY and CDR2 SVGAGI. CDR3 length: 14 residues. After removal of 8 bases from V and 2 bases from J, the junction contained 5 bases not matched to a gene. CDR3 in DNA: TGTGCCAGCCGAACGACAGGGGGCAATCAGCCCCAGCATTTT. Translation: CASRTTGGNQPQHF.

V and J are TRBV4-3 and TRBJ2-1; no clear D gene. In germline, CDR1 is LGHNA, CDR2 YSLEER. V was pared by 1 base and J by 8 bases, with 9 bases between. There are 13 residues in the CDR3. CDR3 residues: CASSQVGQDEQFF. The CDR3 DNA sequence: TGCGCCAGCAGCCAAGTGGGCCAGGATGAGCAGTTCTTC.

The chain carries TRBV5-8 and TRBJ2-3; 8 nucleotides agree with TRBD2. This CDR3 spans 15 amino acids. V lost 2 bases, J lost 2 bases, and 4 bases stayed unmatched. The germline CDR1 and CDR2 sequences are SGHTS and YDEGEE. CDR3 amino acids: CASSFRGGLTDTQYF. In DNA form, the CDR3 reads TGTGCCAGCAGCTTCCGGGGGGGGCTCACAGATACGCAGTATTTT. The variable domain in full, with the rest retrieved from reference TRBV5-8 and TRBJ2-3, is EAGVTQSPTHLIKTRGQQATLRCSPISGHTSVYWYQQALGLGLQFLLWYDEGEERNRGNFPPRFSGRQFPNYSSELNVNALELEDSALYLCASSFRGGLTDTQYFGPGTRLTVL.

This rearrangement joins TRBV3-1 (or the pseudogene TRBV3-2) to TRBJ2-3, with 14 bases that match TRBD2. This CDR3 spans 16 amino acids. CDR1 and CDR2 (germline): LGHDT, YNNKEL (reference sequence). The junction had 9 bases not matched to a gene; V was cut back by 3 bases and J by 10 bases. The CDR3 region has the DNA TGTGCCAGCAGCCAGGGGGGACTAGCGGGGGAGACTGCGCAGTATTTT. Protein sequence: CASSQGGLAGETAQYF.

The chain couples TRBV4-3 to TRBJ2-1, with 9 bases lining up with TRBD2. The J segment lost 5 bases and the V segment lost 0 bases, leaving 8 bases of the junction unmatched. The CDR3 is 17 residues long. The V gene's germline CDR1 is LGHNA and CDR2 YSLEER. CDR3 amino acids: CASSQDLVAGGNNEQFF. CDR3 coding DNA: TGCGCCAGCAGCCAAGATCTGGTTGCGGGGGGGAACAATGAGCAGTTCTTC.

This chain connects TRBV6-5 to TRBJ2-7, with 10 bases fitting TRBD1. Germline CDR1 MNHEY, CDR2 SVGAGI. The CDR3 runs to 14 residues. The V gene end was trimmed by 6 bases and the J gene end by 6 bases; junction bases not matched to a gene: 8. This chain's CDR3 is CASSPGTGVFEQYF. The DNA for the CDR3 is TGTGCCAGCAGCCCCGGGACAGGGGTGTTCGAGCAGTACTTC.

This clone was seen just once. V is TRBV7-2 and J is TRBJ1-1, with 10 nucleotides matching TRBD1. Germline assignment: CDR1 SGHTA and CDR2 FQGNSA. CDR3 size: 13 residues. The V gene end was trimmed by 10 bases and the J gene end by 4 bases; junction bases not matched to a gene: 6. The CDR3 sequence: CANRQGAATEAFF. CDR3 in DNA: TGTGCCAATAGACAGGGGGCTGCCACTGAAGCTTTCTTT.

The chain links TRBV9 to TRBJ1-3; TRBD1 might be the D (6 bases). Trimming shortened V by 4 bases and J by 4 bases, and 18 bases separated the two germline ends. CDR1 is SGDLS and CDR2 is YYNGEE in the germline V gene. The CDR3 runs 16 residues. The CDR3: CASSTHPRGMGNTIYF. The CDR3 region has the DNA TGTGCCAGCAGCACACACCCCAGGGGAATGGGAAACACCATATATTTT.

This rearrangement joins TRBV6-2 or TRBV6-3 to TRBJ1-1; no clear D gene. CDR3 length: 15 residues. Per germline, CDR1 MNHEY and CDR2 SVGEGT. Trimming cost V 4 bases and J 4 bases, with 16 bases left between them. CDR3 residues: CASSFFRLRGTEAFF. CDR3 nucleotide sequence: TGTGCCAGCAGTTTTTTCAGGCTTCGGGGCACTGAAGCTTTCTTT.

This clone turned up a few times. The J gene is TRBJ2-3, the V gene TRBV7-7; TRBD2 might be the D (5 bases). CDR3 length: 13 residues. Germline loops: CDR1 SSHAT, CDR2 FNYEAQ (reference sequence). CDR3 region: CASSQDGADTQYF. CDR3 DNA: TGTGCTAGCTCCCAGGACGGGGCAGATACGCAGTATTTT.

J is TRBJ2-3 and V is TRBV7-2; perhaps TRBD1 as D (6 bases). CDR3 length equals 16 residues. Trimming stripped 1 base from V and 6 bases from J, with 17 bases between. CDR1 and CDR2 (germline): SGHTA, FQGNSA. The CDR3 DNA sequence: TGTGCCAGCAGCTTAGAGGGGACACCCATCACCGATACGCAGTATTTT. The encoded protein is CASSLEGTPITDTQYF.

V gene TRBV4-1 combines with J gene TRBJ2-3; no definite D call. V was clipped by 5 bases and J by 0 bases, with 6 bases between them. This CDR3 is 13 amino acids long. Germline values: CDR1 MGHRA, CDR2 YSYEKL. CDR3 amino acids: CASSGLSTDTQYF. CDR3 nucleotides: TGCGCCAGCAGCGGCCTTAGCACAGATACGCAGTATTTT.

The rearrangement links TRBV4-3 to TRBJ1-5; tentative D call: TRBD1 (5 bases). CDR1 is LGHNA, CDR2 YSLEER, per germline. The CDR3 covers 15 residues. The V end was cut by 0 bases, the J end by 6 bases, with 12 bases between. The CDR3 bases are TGCGCCAGCAGCCAAGACAGGGCAGGTGTTCAGCCCCAGCATTTT. Translated, it gives CASSQDRAGVQPQHF.